Listed here are 7 T cell receptor beta chains from one sample, sequenced in a study of shared clonotypes between healthy human individuals (dated by TCRdb to about 2020). The library was prepared using the immunoSEQ multiplex PCR assay. This immuneACCESS table, as held by TCRdb, lists in-frame sequences with V and J called but not all clones. Of the missing ones, under half trace to an unresolved V gene in checked studies; the others have no known cause. The sample has approximately 1.5 million clones on record, approximately 98.5% of them singletons. In total, the top ten clones hold about 0.35% of the sample. Sequenced sample: naive CD4+ T cells sorted from blood. This specimen's cell subset or site label, per the study, means: CD45RA+ positively selected. The origin of the receptors is a young man in good health.

The chain recombines TRBV5-1 with TRBJ2-3, with D perhaps TRBD1 (6 bases). The CDR3 is 17 residues long. Germline V gene data show CDR1 as SGHRS and CDR2 as YFSETQ. Trimming shortened V by 3 bases and J by 2 bases, and 19 bases separated the two germline ends. The chain's CDR3 is CASSSSQRQVLTDTQYF. In DNA form, the CDR3 reads TGCGCCAGCAGCTCCTCCCAGAGACAGGTCCTCACAGATACGCAGTATTTT. Using reference TRBV5-1 and TRBJ2-3 for the parts outside the CDR3, the full variable domain is KAGVTQTPRYLIKTRGQQVTLSCSPISGHRSVSWYQQTPGQGLQFLFEYFSETQRNKGNFPGRFSGRQFSNSRSEMNVSTLELGDSALYLCASSSSQRQVLTDTQYFGPGTRLTVL.

This rearrangement joins TRBV7-2 to TRBJ2-5, with D maybe TRBD2 (6 bases). V lost 4 bases and J lost 5, with 23 bases in between. Germline V lookup: CDR1 SGHTA, CDR2 FQGNSA. The CDR3 is made up of 17 amino acids. CDR3 DNA sequence: TGTGCCAGCAGCTCCCCGCCGGGACTCCTCCACCGGGAGACCCAGTACTTC. Translating it yields CASSSPPGLLHRETQYF. Together with reference TRBV7-2 and TRBJ2-5, the CDR3 gives the full variable domain: GAGVSQSPSNKVTEKGKDVELRCDPISGHTALYWYRQSLGQGLEFLIYFQGNSAPDKSGLPSDRFSAERTGGSVSTLTIQRTQQEDSAVYLCASSSPPGLLHRETQYFGPGTRLLVL.

The genes are TRBV11-2 and TRBJ2-7, with a possible D match to TRBD2 (5 bases). Germline CDR1 reads SGHAT; CDR2 reads FQNNGV. The germline V and J ends were trimmed by 5 bases and 0 bases, with 17 bases remaining between them. The CDR3 length is 16 residues. The CDR3 here is CASSPLSGKSSYEQYF. In nucleotides, the CDR3 is TGTGCCAGCAGCCCCCTTTCGGGAAAGAGCTCCTACGAGCAGTACTTC.

This clone was seen once. This sequence joins TRBV5-1 and TRBJ1-2; 7 nucleotides agree with TRBD1. The length of the CDR3 is 16 residues. V shed 3 bases and J 1 base; nucleotides not matched to a gene: 9. CDR1 and CDR2 from the germline V gene are SGHRS and YFSETQ. CDR3 DNA sequence: TGCGCCAGCAGCTCCGAAGGTACAGGGGATAACTATGGCTACACCTTC. It specifies CASSSEGTGDNYGYTF.

A remark on this clone: Other nucleotide sequences from this sample produce the same CDR3. The chain has TRBV5-1 and TRBJ2-1, with TRBD2 matching over 14 bases. The CDR3 covers 15 residues. J gave up 6 bases and V 3 bases, and 2 bases lay outside the gene matches. Germline V gene lookup returns CDR1 SGHRS and CDR2 YFSETQ. CDR3 sequence: CASSSGLAGVNEQFF. CDR3 sequence (DNA): TGCGCCAGCAGCTCGGGACTAGCGGGAGTCAATGAGCAGTTCTTC.

The chain combines TRBV5-1 with TRBJ2-2; D gene ambiguous. Germline CDR1 is SGHRS and CDR2 is YFSETQ. The CDR3 is 15 residues long. The V end was cut by 1 base, the J end by 7 bases, with 14 bases between. CDR3 sequence (DNA): TGCGCCAGCAGCTTGTTAGGGCGACTCAACGGGGAGCTGTTTTTT. This translates into CASSLLGRLNGELFF.

This sequence joins TRBV28 and TRBJ2-3; 8 nucleotides agree with TRBD2. The CDR3 length is 14 residues. V shed 7 bases and J 1 base; nucleotides not matched to a gene: 4. The germline V gene has CDR1 MDHEN and CDR2 SYDVKM. The CDR3 protein is CASNGAGGTDTQYF. The CDR3 DNA is TGTGCCAGCAACGGAGCGGGGGGCACAGATACGCAGTATTTT.